The 29 T cell receptor beta chains in this list originate from one sample, sequenced in a study of vaccination effects on CD4 cells after COVID-19. Viral peptide pools were used in the ViraFEST assay to expand antigen-specific CD4+ T cells, and sequencing came afterward. Isolating CD4+ T cells followed ten to eleven days of culture. No vaccinee had earlier SARS-CoV-2 infection, and nucleocapsid antibodies were negative. The protocol was immunoSEQ multiplex PCR, while the TCRdb copy is restricted to in-frame clones and leaves out a portion. The table has about 41,000 clones, around 77% seen once. The antigens for these receptors are not known. The sequencing here drew on CD4+ T cells from PBMCs cultured with HCoV-NL63 spike peptides, taken before COVID-19 vaccination. The origin of the receptors is a human donor who received a COVID-19 vaccine.

The chain uses TRBV7-2 and TRBJ1-4; D remains ambiguous. The CDR3 is 14 residues long. CDR1 is SGHTA and CDR2 is FQGNSA in the germline V gene. Trimming took 2 bases from V and 8 from J, leaving 12 bases between them. CDR3 DNA: TGTGCCAGCAGCTTAAGAAAAACCACGGAAAAACTGTTTTTT. Translated: CASSLRKTTEKLFF.

The rearrangement joins TRBV4-1 to TRBJ2-3, with 7 bases identical to TRBD1. The germline V gene has CDR1 MGHRA and CDR2 YSYEKL. The V segment lost 4 bases and the J segment 3 bases; nucleotides outside the gene matches: 10. The CDR3 extends over 16 amino acids. The CDR3 protein is CASSRLPGTVTDTQYF. The DNA of the CDR3 is TGCGCCAGCAGCCGGCTGCCGGGGACAGTTACAGATACGCAGTATTTT.

This clone was observed once. The chain has TRBV2 and TRBJ1-5; D not certain. The CDR3 contains 14 residues. Trimming left V 4 bases short and J 2 bases short, with 9 bases between. CDR1 and CDR2 (germline): SNHLY, FYNNEI. The CDR3 here is CASSVQGGNQPQHF. The DNA for the CDR3 is TGTGCCAGCAGTGTACAAGGCGGCAATCAGCCCCAGCATTTT.

This clone occurred a few times. The CDR3 coding sequence is TGCGCCAGCAGCTTGGAGGGGGGTTCCACCGGGGAGCTGTTTTTT. This encodes CASSLEGGSTGELFF. The V call is TRBV5-1, the J call TRBJ2-2, with D tentatively TRBD1 or TRBD2 (6 bases each). The CDR3 has 15 amino acids. The germline CDR1 and CDR2 sequences are SGHRS and YFSETQ. V lost 0 bases and J lost 4, with 10 bases in between.

The chain is built from TRBV18 and TRBJ2-5; D call uncertain. The germline CDR1 and CDR2 sequences are KGHSH and LQKENI. The CDR3 totals 14 residues. V was pared by 3 bases and J by 1 base, with 9 bases between. CDR3 residues: CASSPDGRQETQYF. The CDR3, as DNA: TGTGCCAGCTCACCGGACGGTCGCCAAGAGACCCAGTACTTC.

The chain carries TRBV29-1 and TRBJ1-1; D is unclear. Germline V lookup: CDR1 SQVTM, CDR2 ANQGSEA. The CDR3 sequence is 14 residues long. Trimming took 2 bases from V and 1 from J, leaving 11 bases between them. The CDR3, as DNA: TGCAGCGTTGAATTCCTTGCAGCGAACACTGAAGCTTTCTTT. Protein product: CSVEFLAANTEAFF.

This clone was found a few times. The chain employs TRBV30 and TRBJ1-3; D gene ambiguous. V lost 1 base and J lost 1, with 11 bases in between. The CDR3 loop spans 15 amino acids. The V gene's germline CDR1 is GTSNPN and CDR2 SVGIG (reference sequence). CDR3 nucleotides: TGTGCCTGGAGTGCCCCTGGGCGGTCTGGAAACACCATATATTTT. Translation: CAWSAPGRSGNTIYF.

V gene TRBV28 combines with J gene TRBJ1-2; D remains ambiguous. Trimming shortened V by 2 bases and J by 5 bases, and 12 bases separated the two germline ends. Germline V gives CDR1 MDHEN, CDR2 SYDVKM. CDR3 length: 14 amino acids. The CDR3 nucleotides are TGTGCCAGCAGTTTAGGCGGGGATAAATATGGCTACACCTTC. This encodes CASSLGGDKYGYTF.

The rearrangement joins TRBV15 to TRBJ1-2; D is perhaps TRBD1 (6 bases). The germline V gene encodes CDR1 LNHNV and CDR2 YYDKDF (reference sequence). Trimming removed 7 bases from V and 10 bases from J, with 19 bases in between. The CDR3 is made up of 13 amino acids. CDR3 nucleotide sequence: TGTGCCACCACAACAGGGTCGTCCTATCACTACACCTTC. Protein sequence: CATTTGSSYHYTF.

The V and J genes are TRBV6-5 and TRBJ1-1; D unresolved. This CDR3 contains 13 residues. V was shortened by 6 bases and J by 2 bases, with 10 bases between the two germline ends. In germline, CDR1 is MNHEY, CDR2 SVGAGI. CDR3 region: CASRFSPNTEAFF. In nucleotides, the CDR3 is TGTGCCAGCAGATTCTCCCCAAACACTGAAGCTTTCTTT.

This clone was counted a single time. The chain joins TRBV7-9 to TRBJ1-2, with 7 bases aligning to TRBD1. V lost 11 bases and J lost 4; bases outside the gene matches: 7. This CDR3 has 12 residues. Germline V gene sequence: CDR1 SEHNR, CDR2 FQNEAQ (reference sequence). DNA of the CDR3: TGTGCCGGCGTGGACAGGAGCTATGGCTACACCTTC. Amino acids: CAGVDRSYGYTF.

This clone came up a few times. V usage is TRBV3-1 (or the pseudogene TRBV3-2) and J usage is TRBJ1-5, with D possibly TRBD1 on 6 matching bases. The length of the CDR3 is 14 residues. V gave up 5 bases and J gave up 4 bases, with 12 bases separating them. Germline V CDR1 and CDR2: LGHDT, YNNKEL (reference sequence). The CDR3 DNA reads as TGTGCCAGCAGCAGTCAGGGGCGGAATCAGCCCCAGCATTTT. Translated: CASSSQGRNQPQHF.

The V gene is TRBV27, the J gene TRBJ1-4; no firm D call. Trimming took 4 bases from V and 0 from J, leaving 9 bases between them. The V gene's germline CDR1 is MNHEY and CDR2 SMNVEV (reference sequence). CDR3 length: 15 residues. CDR3 coding DNA: TGTGCCAGCAGTTACGAAGGCTCAACTAATGAAAAACTGTTTTTT. The encoded protein is CASSYEGSTNEKLFF. Full variable domain (outside the CDR3, taken from reference TRBV27 and TRBJ1-4): EAQVTQNPRYLITVTGKKLTVTCSQNMNHEYMSWYRQDPGLGLRQIYYSMNVEVTDKGDVPEGYKVSRKEKRNFPLILESPSPNQTSLYFCASSYEGSTNEKLFFGSGTQLSVL.

This chain uses TRBV24-1 with TRBJ2-3; 7 bases match TRBD2. The CDR3 consists of 18 residues. Germline assignment: CDR1 KGHDR and CDR2 SFDVKD. V was clipped by 0 bases and J by 0 bases; unmatched bases: 8. The DNA for the CDR3 is TGTGCCACCAGTGATTTGAACCGGGACTATCAGAGCACAGATACGCAGTATTTT. It translates to CATSDLNRDYQSTDTQYF.

In this sample, this clone turned up a few times. The chain couples TRBV19 to TRBJ1-2; D gene unclear. Germline CDR1 and CDR2: LNHDA and SQIVND (reference sequence). V gave up 2 bases and J gave up 3 bases, with 10 bases separating them. The CDR3 length is 14 residues. The chain's CDR3 is CASSIQVQYYGYTF. CDR3 in DNA: TGTGCCAGTAGTATACAGGTCCAATACTATGGCTACACCTTC. Combining the CDR3 with reference TRBV19 and TRBJ1-2 gives the whole variable domain DGGITQSPKYLFRKEGQNVTLSCEQNLNHDAMYWYRQDPGQGLRLIYYSQIVNDFQKGDIAEGYSVSREKKESFPLTVTSAQKNPTAFYLCASSIQVQYYGYTFGSGTRLTVV.

This clone came up a few times. The rearrangement uses TRBV7-9 and TRBJ1-1; D remains unclear. Germline V gives CDR1 SEHNR, CDR2 FQNEAQ (reference sequence). The ends were cut back, 4 bases at V and 5 bases at J, with 14 bases in the middle. The length of the CDR3 is 14 residues. Here the CDR3 reads CASSSHQRWTEAFF. The CDR3 region has the DNA TGTGCCAGCAGCTCCCACCAGAGGTGGACTGAAGCTTTCTTT.

The chain recombines TRBV6-2 or TRBV6-3 with TRBJ2-3; 9 bases line up with TRBD2. The CDR3 length is 13 residues. V trimming: 6 bases; J trimming: 3 bases; junction bases outside the gene matches: 1. Germline loops: CDR1 MNHEY, CDR2 SVGEGT. The CDR3: CASSLAGTDTQYF. The CDR3, as DNA: TGTGCCAGCAGCCTAGCGGGGACAGATACGCAGTATTTT.

This clone was detected only a few times. The J gene is TRBJ1-1, the V gene TRBV6-5; 8 bases align to TRBD1. This CDR3 has 14 residues. Germline V gene data show CDR1 as MNHEY and CDR2 as SVGAGI. J lost 1 base, V lost 6 bases, and 4 bases had no gene match. The CDR3 nucleotides are TGTGCCAGCAGCCCCGGGACAGGGAACACTGAAGCTTTCTTT. Translating it yields CASSPGTGNTEAFF.

This rearrangement joins TRBV7-8 to TRBJ2-1; TRBD1 matches at 9 bases. The V gene's germline CDR1 is SGHVS and CDR2 FQNEAQ. Trimming at V came to 5 bases and at J to 7 bases, leaving 12 bases not matched to a gene. This CDR3 is 16 amino acids long. The CDR3 DNA is TGTGCCAGCAGCCCTACCTACAGGGGGCGCGGGAATGAGCAGTTCTTC. Translating it yields CASSPTYRGRGNEQFF.

This clone was observed a handful of times. This chain connects TRBV19 to TRBJ1-4, with TRBD1 as a possible D gene (6 bases). This CDR3 region has 16 residues. V dropped 5 bases and J dropped 0 bases, with 13 bases sitting between them. The germline gives CDR1 LNHDA, CDR2 SQIVND (reference sequence). In nucleotides, the CDR3 is TGTGCCAGTAGTCTGTGGACAGTCTCAACTAATGAAAAACTGTTTTTT. This codes for CASSLWTVSTNEKLFF.

The rearrangement links TRBV10-2 to TRBJ2-2, with 9 bases that match TRBD2. There are 17 residues in the CDR3. Trimming took 4 bases from V and 5 from J; bases not matched to a gene: 11. CDR1 is WSHSY, CDR2 SAAADI, per germline. Here the CDR3 DNA reads TGCGCCAGCAGTGGTCCGCTAGCGGGGCTTCGGACCGGGGAGCTGTTTTTT. This sequence encodes CASSGPLAGLRTGELFF.

The chain has TRBV5-1 and TRBJ2-3, with D possibly matching TRBD2 (6 bases). Germline V lookup: CDR1 SGHRS, CDR2 YFSETQ. This CDR3 region has 16 residues. V was shortened by 3 bases and J by 7 bases, with 21 bases between the two germline ends. In DNA form, the CDR3 reads TGCGCCAGCAGCTCCATTGGGGACTCTCCCCAAAATACGCAGTATTTT. Translation gives CASSSIGDSPQNTQYF.

This rearrangement joins TRBV25-1 to TRBJ2-3, with unresolved D. The CDR3 contains 11 residues. CDR1 is MGHDK and CDR2 is SYGVNS in the germline V gene. Trimming removed 4 bases from V and 4 bases from J, with 3 bases in between. The CDR3 loop is CASSVADTQYF. CDR3 nucleotides: TGTGCCAGCAGTGTTGCAGATACGCAGTATTTT.

The sample holds one count of this clone. This chain connects TRBV11-2 to TRBJ1-2; D is ambiguous. Trimming took off 4 bases at V and 5 bases at J, with 8 bases between the two ends. This CDR3 has 12 amino acids. The germline V gene has CDR1 SGHAT and CDR2 FQNNGV. The CDR3 nucleotides read TGTGCCAGCAGCTCGTGGGTTTATGGCTACACCTTC. Amino acid sequence: CASSSWVYGYTF.

This chain uses TRBV7-2 with TRBJ2-5, with TRBD2 identical over 10 bases. The trim removed 4 bases at V and 9 bases at J, leaving 8 bases unmatched. Germline V gene data show CDR1 as SGHTA and CDR2 as FQGNSA. This CDR3 is 14 amino acids long. The CDR3 sequence is CASSSTSGFGAQYF. The CDR3 nucleotides are TGTGCCAGCAGCTCGACTAGCGGGTTTGGGGCCCAGTACTTC.

J is TRBJ2-4 and V is TRBV3-1 (or the pseudogene TRBV3-2); TRBD2 agrees at 12 bases. The V gene end was trimmed by 0 bases and the J gene end by 0 bases; junction bases not matched to a gene: 9. CDR1 is LGHDT and CDR2 is YNNKEL in the germline V gene (reference sequence). CDR3 size: 20 residues. The CDR3 sequence: CASSQDLLTSGGIAKNIQYF. The CDR3 DNA reads TGTGCCAGCAGCCAAGATCTGCTTACTAGCGGGGGGATAGCCAAAAACATTCAGTACTTC.

This clone was picked up a small number of times. This chain connects TRBV7-3 to TRBJ2-2, with TRBD2 matching over 7 bases. Per germline, CDR1 SGHTA and CDR2 FQGTGA. V was pared by 1 base and J by 1 base, with 3 bases of the junction left unmatched. The CDR3 contains 16 residues. The CDR3 sequence is CASSLMASGNTGELFF. Here the CDR3 DNA reads TGTGCCAGCAGCTTAATGGCTAGCGGGAACACCGGGGAGCTGTTTTTT.

The chain joins TRBV7-2 to TRBJ1-1; the D gene is possibly TRBD1 (6 bases). This CDR3 is 14 amino acids long. Trimming removed 6 bases at V and 0 bases at J, with 11 bases between. Germline CDR1 and CDR2: SGHTA and FQGNSA. CDR3 in DNA: TGTGCCAGCAGAACGGGACAAATGAACACTGAAGCTTTCTTT. Residues: CASRTGQMNTEAFF.

This chain links TRBV6-5 with TRBJ1-5, with a possible D match to TRBD1 (6 bases). Per the germline V gene, CDR1 is MNHEY and CDR2 is SVGAGI. Trimming removed 4 bases from V and 4 bases from J, with 8 bases in between. The CDR3 is 13 residues long. CDR3 sequence (DNA): TGTGCCAGCAGTTCAACAGGGAATCAGCCCCAGCATTTT. This sequence encodes CASSSTGNQPQHF.